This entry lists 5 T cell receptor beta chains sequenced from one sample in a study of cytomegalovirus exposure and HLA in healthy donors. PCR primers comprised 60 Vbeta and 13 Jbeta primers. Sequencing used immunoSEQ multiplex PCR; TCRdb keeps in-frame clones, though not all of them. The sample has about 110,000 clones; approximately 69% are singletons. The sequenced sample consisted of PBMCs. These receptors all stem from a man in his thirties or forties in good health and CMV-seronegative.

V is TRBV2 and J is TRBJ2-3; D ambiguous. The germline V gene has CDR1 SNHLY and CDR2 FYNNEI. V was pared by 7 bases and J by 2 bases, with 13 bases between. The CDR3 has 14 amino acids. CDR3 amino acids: CASTGGSPTDTQYF. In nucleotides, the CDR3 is TGTGCCAGCACCGGTGGTAGCCCCACAGATACGCAGTATTTT.

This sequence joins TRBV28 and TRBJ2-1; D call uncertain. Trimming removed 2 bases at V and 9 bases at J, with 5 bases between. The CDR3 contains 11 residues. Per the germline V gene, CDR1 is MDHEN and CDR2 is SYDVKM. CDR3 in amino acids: CASSLTTEQFF. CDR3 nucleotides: TGTGCCAGCAGTTTAACTACTGAGCAGTTCTTC.

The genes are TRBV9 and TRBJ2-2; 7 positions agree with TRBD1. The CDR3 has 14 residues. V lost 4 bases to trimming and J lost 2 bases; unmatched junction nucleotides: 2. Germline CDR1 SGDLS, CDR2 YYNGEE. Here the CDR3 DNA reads TGTGCCAGCAGCCGGGACAGCAACACCGGGGAGCTGTTTTTT. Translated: CASSRDSNTGELFF.

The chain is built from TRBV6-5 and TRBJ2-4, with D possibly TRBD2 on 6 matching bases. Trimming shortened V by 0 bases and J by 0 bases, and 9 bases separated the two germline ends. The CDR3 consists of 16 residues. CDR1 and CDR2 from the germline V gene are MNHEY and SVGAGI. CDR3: CASSYSVSGAKNIQYF. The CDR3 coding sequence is TGTGCCAGCAGTTACTCCGTTAGCGGAGCCAAAAACATTCAGTACTTC.

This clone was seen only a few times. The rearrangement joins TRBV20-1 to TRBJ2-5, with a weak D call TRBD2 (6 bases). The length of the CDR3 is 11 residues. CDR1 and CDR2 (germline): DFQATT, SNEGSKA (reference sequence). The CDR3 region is CSHGGWETQYF. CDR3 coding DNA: TGCAGCCACGGGGGTTGGGAGACCCAGTACTTC.